This T cell receptor (beta chain) is drawn from a study of blood T cell repertoires in COVID-19. Study at large: Samples of COVID-19 (acute and convalescent) were obtained from the United States, Italy and Spain. The analysed material was cDNA or gDNA that came from T cells, B-cell-depleted T cells, or PBMCs.

Trimming left V 3 bases short and J 2 bases short, with 5 bases between. Germline-derived CDR1 and CDR2 are LGHNA and YSLEER. The CDR3 covers 14 residues. In the original workflow: Reference gene primer amplification gave nucleated cell count estimates. Assay used: immunoSEQ multiplex PCR; TCRdb lists only in-frame clones, some missing. That table gives V, J and clone size, and the DNA gave D and trimming. Of 110,000 or so clones detected, less than 85% appear once; the ten largest clones hold around 13%. The TCR sequence derives from a human donor in a cohort sampled during active COVID-19. The chain carries TRBV4-3 and TRBJ2-6; TRBD2 is a possible D gene (5 bases). Specimen: peripheral blood. The CDR3 loop is CASSHGAGANVLTF. The CDR3 nucleotides read TGCGCCAGCAGCCACGGGGCTGGGGCCAACGTCCTGACTTTC.